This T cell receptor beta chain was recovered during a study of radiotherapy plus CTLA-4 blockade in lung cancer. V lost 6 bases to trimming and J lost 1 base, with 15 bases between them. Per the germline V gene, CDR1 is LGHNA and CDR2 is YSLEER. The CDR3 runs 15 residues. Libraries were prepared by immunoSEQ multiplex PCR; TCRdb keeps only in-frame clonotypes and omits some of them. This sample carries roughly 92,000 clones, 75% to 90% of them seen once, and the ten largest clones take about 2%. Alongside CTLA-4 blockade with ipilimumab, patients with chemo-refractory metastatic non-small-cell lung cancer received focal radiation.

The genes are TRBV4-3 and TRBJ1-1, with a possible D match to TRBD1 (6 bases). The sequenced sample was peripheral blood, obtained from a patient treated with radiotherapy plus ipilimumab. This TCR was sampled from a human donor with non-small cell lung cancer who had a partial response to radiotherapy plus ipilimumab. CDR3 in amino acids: CASRGHRAGNTEAFF. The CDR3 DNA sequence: TGCGCCAGCAGGGGGCACAGGGCAGGGAACACTGAAGCTTTCTTT.